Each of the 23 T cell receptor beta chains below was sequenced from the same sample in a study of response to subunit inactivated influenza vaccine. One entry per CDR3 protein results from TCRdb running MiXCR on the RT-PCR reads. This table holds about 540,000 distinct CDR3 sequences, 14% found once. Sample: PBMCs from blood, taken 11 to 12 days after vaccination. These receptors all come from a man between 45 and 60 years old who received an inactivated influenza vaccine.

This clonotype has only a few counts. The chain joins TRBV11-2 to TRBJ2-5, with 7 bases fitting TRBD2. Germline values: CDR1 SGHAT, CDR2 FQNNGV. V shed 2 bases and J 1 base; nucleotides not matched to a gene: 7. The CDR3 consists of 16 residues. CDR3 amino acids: CASSLWGLAAQETQYF. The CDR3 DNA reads TGTGCCAGCAGCTTATGGGGCCTAGCGGCCCAAGAGACCCAGTACTTC.

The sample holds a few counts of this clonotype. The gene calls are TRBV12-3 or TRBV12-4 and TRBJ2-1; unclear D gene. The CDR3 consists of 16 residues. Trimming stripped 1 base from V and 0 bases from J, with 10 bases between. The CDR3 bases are TGTGCCAGCAGTTTAGATTTAGGCAGCTCCTACAATGAGCAGTTCTTC. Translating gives CASSLDLGSSYNEQFF.

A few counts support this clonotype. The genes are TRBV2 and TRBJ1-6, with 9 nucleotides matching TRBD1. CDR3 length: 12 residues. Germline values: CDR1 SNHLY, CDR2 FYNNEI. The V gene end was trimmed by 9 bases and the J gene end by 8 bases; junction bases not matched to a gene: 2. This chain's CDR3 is CARQGADSPLHF. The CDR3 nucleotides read TGTGCCAGACAGGGGGCAGATTCACCCCTCCACTTT.

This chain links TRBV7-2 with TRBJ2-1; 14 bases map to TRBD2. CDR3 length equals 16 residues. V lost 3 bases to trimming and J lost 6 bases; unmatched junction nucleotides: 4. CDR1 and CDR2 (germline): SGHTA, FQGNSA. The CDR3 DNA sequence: TGTGCCAGCAGCTTTGGGACTAGCGGGAGTTTCAATGAGCAGTTCTTC. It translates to CASSFGTSGSFNEQFF.

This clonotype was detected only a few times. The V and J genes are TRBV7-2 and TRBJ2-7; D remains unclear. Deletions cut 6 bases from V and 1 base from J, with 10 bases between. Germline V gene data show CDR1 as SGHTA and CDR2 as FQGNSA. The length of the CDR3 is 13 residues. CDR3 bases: TGTGCCAGCAGAGCTCCCTCATCCTACGAGCAGTACTTC. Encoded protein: CASRAPSSYEQYF.

The CDR3 loop reads CATSDFRDGHEKLFF. CDR3 DNA: TGTGCCACCAGTGATTTTAGGGATGGTCATGAAAAACTGTTTTTT. V gene TRBV24-1 combines with J gene TRBJ1-4; D is undetermined. Germline CDR1 KGHDR, CDR2 SFDVKD. The CDR3 runs 15 residues. V was pared by 1 base and J by 6 bases, with 11 bases between.

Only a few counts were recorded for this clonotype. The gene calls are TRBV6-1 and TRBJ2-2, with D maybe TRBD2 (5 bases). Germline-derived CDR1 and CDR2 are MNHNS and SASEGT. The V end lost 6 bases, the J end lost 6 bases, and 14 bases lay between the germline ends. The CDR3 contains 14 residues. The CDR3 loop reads CASRPPGKAGELFF. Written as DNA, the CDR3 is TGTGCCAGCAGACCACCGGGGAAGGCCGGGGAGCTGTTTTTT.

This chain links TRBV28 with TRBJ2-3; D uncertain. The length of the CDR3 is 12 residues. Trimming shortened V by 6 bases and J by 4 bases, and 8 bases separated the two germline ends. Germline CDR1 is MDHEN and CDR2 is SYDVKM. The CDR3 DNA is TGTGCCAGCAGGAAAGGTCCAGATACGCAGTATTTT. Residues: CASRKGPDTQYF.

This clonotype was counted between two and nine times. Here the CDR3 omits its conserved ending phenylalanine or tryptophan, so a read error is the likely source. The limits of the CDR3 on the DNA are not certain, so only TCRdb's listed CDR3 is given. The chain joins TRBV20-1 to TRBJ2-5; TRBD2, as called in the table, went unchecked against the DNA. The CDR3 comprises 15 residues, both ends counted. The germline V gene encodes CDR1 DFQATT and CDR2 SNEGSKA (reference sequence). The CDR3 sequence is CSARPNFGEAEGIML.

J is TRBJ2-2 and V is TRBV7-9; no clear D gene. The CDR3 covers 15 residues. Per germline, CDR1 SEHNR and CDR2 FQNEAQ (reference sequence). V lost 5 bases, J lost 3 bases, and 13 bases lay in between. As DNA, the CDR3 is TGTGCCAGCAGCCCCGTGACAAGATACACCGGGGAGCTGTTTTTT. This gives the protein CASSPVTRYTGELFF.

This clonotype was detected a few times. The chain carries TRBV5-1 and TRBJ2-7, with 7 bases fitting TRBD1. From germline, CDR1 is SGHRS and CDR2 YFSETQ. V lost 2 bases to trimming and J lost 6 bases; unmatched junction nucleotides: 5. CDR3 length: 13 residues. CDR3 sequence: CASSFETGREQYF. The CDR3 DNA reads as TGCGCCAGCAGCTTTGAGACAGGGCGCGAGCAGTACTTC.

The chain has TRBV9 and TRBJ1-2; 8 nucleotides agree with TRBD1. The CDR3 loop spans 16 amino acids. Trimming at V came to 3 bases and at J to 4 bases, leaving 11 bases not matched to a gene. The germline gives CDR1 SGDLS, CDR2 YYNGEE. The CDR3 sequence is CASSEGTGTHSYGYTF. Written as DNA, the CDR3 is TGTGCCAGCAGCGAAGGGACAGGCACTCACTCCTATGGCTACACCTTC.

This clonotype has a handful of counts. The CDR3 here is CASSLGGQGDGNTDTQYF. Here the CDR3 DNA reads TGTGCCAGCAGCTTAGGCGGACAGGGTGACGGTAACACAGATACGCAGTATTTT. This chain joins TRBV11-2 and TRBJ2-3, with 8 bases fitting TRBD1. V was clipped by 1 base and J by 2 bases; unmatched bases: 11. Germline CDR1 reads SGHAT; CDR2 reads FQNNGV. The CDR3 has 18 amino acids.

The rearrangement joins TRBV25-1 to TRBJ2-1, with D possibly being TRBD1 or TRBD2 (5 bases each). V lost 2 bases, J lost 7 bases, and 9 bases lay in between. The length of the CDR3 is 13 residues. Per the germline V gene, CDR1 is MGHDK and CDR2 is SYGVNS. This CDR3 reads CASSEVGVNEQFF. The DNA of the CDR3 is TGTGCCAGCAGTGAAGTGGGGGTGAATGAGCAGTTCTTC.

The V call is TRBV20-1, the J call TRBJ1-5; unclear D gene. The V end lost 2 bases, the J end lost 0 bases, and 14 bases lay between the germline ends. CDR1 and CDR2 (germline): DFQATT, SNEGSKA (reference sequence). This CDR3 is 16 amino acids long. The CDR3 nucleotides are TGCAGTGCTAGACCACTGAGAACCGATAGCAATCAGCCCCAGCATTTT. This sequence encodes CSARPLRTDSNQPQHF.

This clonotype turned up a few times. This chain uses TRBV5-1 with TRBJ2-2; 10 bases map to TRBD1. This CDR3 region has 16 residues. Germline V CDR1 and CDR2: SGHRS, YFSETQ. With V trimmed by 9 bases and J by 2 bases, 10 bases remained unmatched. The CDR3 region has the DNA TGCGCCACCTACCTCCGGGACAGGGGTAACACCGGGGAGCTGTTTTTT. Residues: CATYLRDRGNTGELFF.

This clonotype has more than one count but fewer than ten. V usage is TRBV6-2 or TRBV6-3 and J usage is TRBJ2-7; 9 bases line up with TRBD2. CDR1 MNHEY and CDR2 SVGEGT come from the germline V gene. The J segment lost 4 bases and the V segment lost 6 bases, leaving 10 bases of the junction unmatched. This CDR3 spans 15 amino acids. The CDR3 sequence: CASRPLGLAIYEQYF. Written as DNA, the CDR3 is TGTGCCAGCAGACCTTTGGGACTAGCTATATACGAGCAGTACTTC.

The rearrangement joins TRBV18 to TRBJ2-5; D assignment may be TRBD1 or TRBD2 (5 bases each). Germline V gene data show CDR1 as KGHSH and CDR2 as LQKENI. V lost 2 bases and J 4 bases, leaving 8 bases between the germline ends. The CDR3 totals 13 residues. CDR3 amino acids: CASSPWGRETQYF. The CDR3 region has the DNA TGTGCCAGCTCACCATGGGGGAGAGAGACCCAGTACTTC.

The CDR3 is CASSLLDGGGTQYF. As DNA, the CDR3 is TGTGCCAGCAGCCTCCTAGACGGCGGGGGTACGCAGTATTTT. The V gene is TRBV14, the J gene TRBJ2-3, with 7 bases fitting TRBD2. Per the germline V gene, CDR1 is SGHDN and CDR2 is FVKESK. J was trimmed by 8 bases and V by 4 bases; bases with no gene match: 9. The CDR3 runs to 14 residues.

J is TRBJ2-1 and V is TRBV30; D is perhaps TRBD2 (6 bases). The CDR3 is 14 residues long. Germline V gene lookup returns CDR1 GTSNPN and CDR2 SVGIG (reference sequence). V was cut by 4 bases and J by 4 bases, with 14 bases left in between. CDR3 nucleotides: TGTGCCTGGAATATGGGACTCGTTTACAATGAGCAGTTCTTC. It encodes CAWNMGLVYNEQFF.

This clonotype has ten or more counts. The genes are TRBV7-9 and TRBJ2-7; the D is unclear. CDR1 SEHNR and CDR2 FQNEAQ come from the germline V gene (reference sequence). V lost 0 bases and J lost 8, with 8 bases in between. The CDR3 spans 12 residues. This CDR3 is CASSLAQGQQYF. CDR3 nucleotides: TGTGCCAGCAGCTTAGCGCAAGGACAGCAGTACTTC. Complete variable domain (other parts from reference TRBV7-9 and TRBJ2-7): DTGVSQNPRHKITKRGQNVTFRCDPISEHNRLYWYRQTLGQGPEFLTYFQNEAQLEKSRLLSDRFSAERPKGSFSTLEIQRTEQGDSAMYLCASSLAQGQQYFGPGTRLTVT.

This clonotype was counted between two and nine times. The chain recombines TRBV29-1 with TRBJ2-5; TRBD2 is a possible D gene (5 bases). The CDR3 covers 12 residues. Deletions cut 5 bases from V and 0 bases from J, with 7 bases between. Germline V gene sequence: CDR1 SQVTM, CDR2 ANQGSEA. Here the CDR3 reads CSVIGDQETQYF. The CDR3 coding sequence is TGCAGCGTTATCGGGGACCAAGAGACCCAGTACTTC.

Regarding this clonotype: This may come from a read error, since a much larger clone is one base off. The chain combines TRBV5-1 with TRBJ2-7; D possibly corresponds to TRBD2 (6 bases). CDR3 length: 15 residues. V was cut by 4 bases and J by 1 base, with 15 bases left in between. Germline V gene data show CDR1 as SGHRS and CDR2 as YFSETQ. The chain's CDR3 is CASSPGGDPSYEQYF. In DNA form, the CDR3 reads TGCGCCAGCAGCCCTGGAGGGGACCCATCCTACGAGCAGTACTTC.